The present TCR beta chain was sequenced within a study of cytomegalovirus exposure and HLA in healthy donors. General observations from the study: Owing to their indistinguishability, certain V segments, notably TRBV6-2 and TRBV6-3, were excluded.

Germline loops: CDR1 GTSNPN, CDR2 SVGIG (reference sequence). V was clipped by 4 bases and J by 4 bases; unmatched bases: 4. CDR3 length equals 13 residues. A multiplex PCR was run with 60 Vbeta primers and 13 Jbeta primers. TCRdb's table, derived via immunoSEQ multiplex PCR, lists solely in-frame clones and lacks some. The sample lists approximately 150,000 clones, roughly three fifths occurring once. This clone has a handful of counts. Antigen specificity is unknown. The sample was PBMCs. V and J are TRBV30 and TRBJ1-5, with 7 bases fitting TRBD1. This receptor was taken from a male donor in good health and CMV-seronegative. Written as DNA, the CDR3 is TGTGCCTGGAACGGACAGGATAATCAGCCCCAGCATTTT. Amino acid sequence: CAWNGQDNQPQHF.